This TCR beta chain comes out of a study of blood T cell repertoires in COVID-19. Study at large: Sites across the United States, Italy and Spain contributed samples from acute and convalescent COVID-19. T cells, B-cell-depleted T cells, or PBMCs provided the cDNA or gDNA that served as material.

This clone was recorded once. As originally analysed: Reference gene primer amplification in the assay estimated nucleated cell counts. The assay was immunoSEQ multiplex PCR, and TCRdb's table has in-frame clones only and misses some. Clone size and V and J calls were adopted from that table, with D and trimming inferred from the DNA. The data hold roughly 300,000 clones, with roughly 85% observed a single time. There are 15 residues in the CDR3. The germline V gene encodes CDR1 MNHEY and CDR2 SVGEGT. Trimming removed 5 bases from V and 3 bases from J; junction bases left unmatched: 6. The chain recombines TRBV6-2 or TRBV6-3 with TRBJ2-7; 11 nucleotides align to TRBD2. The material sequenced was peripheral blood. This receptor was obtained from a human donor in a cohort sampled during active COVID-19. CDR3 sequence: CASSAGTSGLYEQYF. The CDR3 DNA is TGTGCCAGCAGTGCCGGGACTAGCGGCCTCTACGAGCAGTACTTC.